This passage covers 26 T cell receptor beta chains from one sample sequenced in a study of shared clonotypes between healthy human individuals. Clones were read by immunoSEQ multiplex PCR, and TCRdb kept only the in-frame ones, dropping some. The repertoire holds under 1,100,000 clones, with 65% to 80% as singletons. Sequenced material: memory CD4+ T cells sorted from blood. Subset meaning: CD45RA-negative fraction. Receptors originate from a man younger than 35 in good health.

This chain joins TRBV5-1 and TRBJ2-2, with unresolved D. Germline CDR1 SGHRS, CDR2 YFSETQ. Between the trimmed V and J ends, which lost 7 bases and 6 bases, there was a span of 10 bases. The CDR3 spans 12 residues. CDR3 region: CASQSASGELFF. CDR3 DNA: TGCGCCAGCCAATCCGCCTCCGGGGAGCTGTTTTTT.

Concerning this clone itself: This specimen includes other DNA sequences encoding the same CDR3. This chain uses TRBV5-1 with TRBJ2-7, with D unresolved. V shed 0 bases and J shed 0 bases, with 7 bases lying between them. The length of the CDR3 is 14 residues. CDR1 SGHRS and CDR2 YFSETQ come from the germline V gene. CDR3 bases: TGCGCCAGCAGCTTGGGTGGTTTCTCCTACGAGCAGTACTTC. As protein: CASSLGGFSYEQYF. Variable domain in full (rest from reference TRBV5-1 and TRBJ2-7): KAGVTQTPRYLIKTRGQQVTLSCSPISGHRSVSWYQQTPGQGLQFLFEYFSETQRNKGNFPGRFSGRQFSNSRSEMNVSTLELGDSALYLCASSLGGFSYEQYFGPGTRLTVT.

The rearrangement uses TRBV7-9 and TRBJ2-1; 11 positions agree with TRBD2. From germline, CDR1 is SEHNR and CDR2 FQNEAQ (reference sequence). The CDR3 totals 17 residues. V trimming: 4 bases; J trimming: 2 bases; junction bases outside the gene matches: 7. The CDR3 reads CASSSILSGGAYNEQFF. In nucleotides, the CDR3 is TGTGCCAGCAGCTCAATACTTAGCGGGGGGGCCTACAATGAGCAGTTCTTC.

This clone was detected only once. The V and J genes are TRBV25-1 and TRBJ2-5; 7 bases agree with TRBD1. The CDR3 loop spans 15 amino acids. Looked up from germline, CDR1 is MGHDK and CDR2 is SYGVNS. The V gene end was trimmed by 5 bases and the J gene end by 1 base; junction bases not matched to a gene: 7. The CDR3 reads CASSTPGQFQETQYF. CDR3 DNA sequence: TGTGCCAGCAGTACACCGGGACAGTTCCAAGAGACCCAGTACTTC.

This clone was counted only a few times. V gene TRBV5-1 combines with J gene TRBJ2-5; a weak D match, TRBD1 (7 bases). This CDR3 has 14 amino acids. Trimming shortened V by 4 bases and J by 1 base, and 11 bases separated the two germline ends. Germline loops: CDR1 SGHRS, CDR2 YFSETQ. The CDR3 here is CASSPGDSQETQYF. For the CDR3, the DNA is TGCGCCAGCAGCCCGGGGGACAGCCAAGAGACCCAGTACTTC.

A few counts support this clone. The V gene is TRBV9, the J gene TRBJ2-3; 9 bases align to TRBD2. The junction had 7 bases not matched to a gene; V was cut back by 1 base and J by 4 bases. Per germline, CDR1 SGDLS and CDR2 YYNGEE. The CDR3 spans 16 residues. The CDR3 coding sequence is TGTGCCAGCAGCGTACGATCTAGCGGGATCGCAGATACGCAGTATTTT. Protein: CASSVRSSGIADTQYF.

This clone was seen once. V usage is TRBV9 and J usage is TRBJ2-1; TRBD2 aligns across 10 bases. The V segment lost 5 bases and the J segment 3 bases; nucleotides outside the gene matches: 8. There are 16 residues in the CDR3. Germline values: CDR1 SGDLS, CDR2 YYNGEE. The CDR3 DNA sequence: TGTGCCAGCAGTTTTAGCGGGGGGACACTCTACAATGAGCAGTTCTTC. It translates to CASSFSGGTLYNEQFF.

The V gene is TRBV28, the J gene TRBJ1-1, with D possibly TRBD1 on 5 matching bases. The CDR3 sequence is 16 residues long. The V gene's germline CDR1 is MDHEN and CDR2 SYDVKM. V lost 2 bases and J 0 bases, leaving 13 bases between the germline ends. CDR3 amino acids: CASSLPVRGMNTEAFF. CDR3 coding DNA: TGTGCCAGCAGTTTACCCGTGAGGGGCATGAACACTGAAGCTTTCTTT.

As regards this clone: Other DNA sequences in this specimen translate into the identical CDR3. J is TRBJ2-5 and V is TRBV7-2; TRBD2 might be the D (8 bases). V lost 3 bases to trimming and J lost 4 bases, with 15 bases between them. The length of the CDR3 is 15 residues. Germline V CDR1 and CDR2: SGHTA, FQGNSA. The CDR3 DNA follows: TGTGCCAGCAGCTTCGGACTAGCAGGGGGAGAGACCCAGTACTTC. Residues: CASSFGLAGGETQYF. The variable domain in full, with the rest retrieved from reference TRBV7-2 and TRBJ2-5, is GAGVSQSPSNKVTEKGKDVELRCDPISGHTALYWYRQSLGQGLEFLIYFQGNSAPDKSGLPSDRFSAERTGGSVSTLTIQRTQQEDSAVYLCASSFGLAGGETQYFGPGTRLLVL.

The genes are TRBV9 and TRBJ2-1; TRBD1 matches 7 bases. The CDR3 spans 13 residues. Germline assignment: CDR1 SGDLS and CDR2 YYNGEE. V lost 1 base, J lost 8 bases, and 3 bases stayed unmatched. The CDR3 sequence: CASSVSQGDEQFF. CDR3 nucleotides: TGTGCCAGCAGCGTATCCCAGGGGGATGAGCAGTTCTTC.

About this clone: This may be a read error, as it is one base from a much larger clone. This sequence joins TRBV18 and TRBJ1-1; D not certain. Germline V gene sequence: CDR1 KGHSH, CDR2 LQKENI. V lost 4 bases and J lost 0, with 0 bases in between. The CDR3 runs 11 residues. The CDR3 spells CASSLNTEAFF. CDR3 nucleotide sequence: TGTGCCAGCTCACTGAACACTGAAGCTTTCTTT.

This clone has just a few counts. This chain joins TRBV5-1 and TRBJ2-1; D unclear. The CDR3 extends over 13 amino acids. Germline V gene sequence: CDR1 SGHRS, CDR2 YFSETQ. The V and J ends lost 5 bases and 4 bases respectively, with 10 bases between them. CDR3 DNA sequence: TGCGCCAGCAGAGAGGATTTATACAATGAGCAGTTCTTC. It specifies CASREDLYNEQFF.

The J gene is TRBJ2-7, the V gene TRBV2; the D gene is possibly TRBD1 (6 bases). Trimming shortened V by 10 bases and J by 4 bases, and 17 bases separated the two germline ends. CDR1 and CDR2 from the germline V gene are SNHLY and FYNNEI. The CDR3 covers 13 residues. Here the CDR3 DNA reads TGTGCCACAGTCTCCGGGACACATTACGAGCAGTACTTC. This codes for CATVSGTHYEQYF.

V is TRBV7-9 and J is TRBJ1-5; D may be TRBD1 (5 bases). The CDR3 runs to 18 residues. Germline V gene sequence: CDR1 SEHNR, CDR2 FQNEAQ (reference sequence). V was clipped by 5 bases and J by 2 bases, with 22 bases between them. The CDR3 coding sequence is TGTGCCAGCAGCGCCGGTGGGGTGGGGCTCTTGGGCAATCAGCCCCAGCATTTT. Encoded protein: CASSAGGVGLLGNQPQHF.

This clone showed up just once. The chain carries TRBV5-4 and TRBJ1-3; the match to TRBD1 covers 7 bases. Germline V gene lookup returns CDR1 SGHNT and CDR2 YYREEE (reference sequence). This CDR3 spans 14 amino acids. After removal of 9 bases from V and 0 bases from J, the junction contained 6 bases not matched to a gene. DNA for the CDR3: TGTGCCACCCGGGACAGTAGCTCTGGAAACACCATATATTTT. It codes for CATRDSSSGNTIYF.

A remark on this clone: Other nucleotide sequences from this sample produce the same CDR3. The chain carries TRBV10-3 and TRBJ1-5; no definite D call. The V end lost 2 bases, the J end lost 4 bases, and 6 bases lay between the germline ends. This CDR3 region has 13 residues. CDR1 ENHRY and CDR2 SYGVKD come from the germline V gene. The CDR3 sequence is CAISEPGNQPQHF. The CDR3 DNA sequence: TGTGCCATCAGTGAGCCGGGAAATCAGCCCCAGCATTTT.

This clone was seen more than once but under ten times. This sequence joins TRBV18 and TRBJ1-2; 7 nucleotides line up with TRBD1. The CDR3 spans 14 residues. Trimming cost V 1 base and J 6 bases; bases outside gene matches: 5. Germline V gene data show CDR1 as KGHSH and CDR2 as LQKENI. The CDR3 region has the DNA TGTGCCAGCTCACCACAGGGGGCATCGGATGGCTACACCTTC. Its protein product is CASSPQGASDGYTF.

This clone was recorded once. The chain couples TRBV4-3 to TRBJ1-4; perhaps TRBD1 as D (5 bases). Trimming pared 1 base from V and 8 bases from J, leaving 23 bases between. CDR1 and CDR2 from the germline V gene are LGHNA and YSLEER. The length of the CDR3 is 18 residues. The CDR3 region has the DNA TGCGCCAGCAGCCAAGGGTGGGTGGCGGGGACCAAGGTGGAAAAACTGTTTTTT. Translation gives CASSQGWVAGTKVEKLFF.

The chain carries TRBV23-1 and TRBJ1-1, with D perhaps TRBD1 (5 bases). TRBV23-1 is flagged as an ORF with uncertain function. This CDR3 has 17 residues. Trimming cost V 2 bases and J 5 bases, with 21 bases left between them. The CDR3 coding sequence is TGCGCCAGCAGTCAACCCCGGACTCACGAGGGGAGGACTGAAGCTTTCTTT. Its translation is CASSQPRTHEGRTEAFF.

Concerning this clone itself: The junction differs from germline at one of its ends, possibly a read error. Other DNA sequences in the sample encode the same CDR3. V usage is TRBV5-6 and J usage is TRBJ1-1; 8 bases align to TRBD1. Germline lookup yields CDR1 SGHDT and CDR2 YYEEEE. The CDR3 spans 13 residues. The DNA of the CDR3 is TGTGCCAGTAGCTCCGGACAGGGCGTTGATTCTTTCTTT. It encodes CASSSGQGVDSFF.

The chain couples TRBV6-6 to TRBJ2-3; D is uncertain. CDR1 and CDR2 (germline): MNHNY, SVGAGI (reference sequence). This CDR3 is built from 12 residues. V lost 10 bases to trimming and J lost 6 bases, with 14 bases between them. In nucleotides, the CDR3 is TGTGCCACCAGCCAGACCGGGGATACGCAGTATTTT. Translated: CATSQTGDTQYF.

The genes are TRBV7-2 and TRBJ1-2, with D tentatively TRBD1 (5 bases). This CDR3 spans 18 amino acids. V lost 2 bases and J lost 6, with 25 bases in between. In germline, CDR1 is SGHTA, CDR2 FQGNSA. The CDR3 spells CASSLKFGRVTGVDGYTF. The CDR3 bases are TGTGCCAGCAGCTTAAAGTTTGGCAGGGTCACTGGGGTTGATGGCTACACCTTC. Full variable domain (rest looked up from reference TRBV7-2 and TRBJ1-2): GAGVSQSPSNKVTEKGKDVELRCDPISGHTALYWYRQSLGQGLEFLIYFQGNSAPDKSGLPSDRFSAERTGGSVSTLTIQRTQQEDSAVYLCASSLKFGRVTGVDGYTFGSGTRLTVV.

Concerning this clone itself: A far larger clone is just one base off, so this is likely a read error. Within the sample, other DNA sequences also encode this same CDR3. The chain is built from TRBV7-2 and TRBJ2-7, with TRBD1 as a possible D gene (7 bases). The CDR3 has 15 amino acids. The germline CDR1 and CDR2 sequences are SGHTA and FQGNSA. CDR3 coding DNA: TGTGCTAGCAGCTCCTCAGGGGGGCCACTCTACGAGCAGTACTTC. Protein product: CASSSSGGPLYEQYF.

This chain links TRBV19 with TRBJ1-2, with no clear D. Germline V gene lookup returns CDR1 LNHDA and CDR2 SQIVND (reference sequence). V gave up 6 bases and J gave up 2 bases, with 16 bases separating them. The CDR3 loop spans 15 amino acids. CDR3 region: CASSRTKSANYGYTF. The CDR3 region has the DNA TGTGCCAGTAGCCGTACTAAAAGTGCCAACTATGGCTACACCTTC.

The rearrangement joins TRBV6-1 to TRBJ2-3; 9 bases line up with TRBD1. Germline V lookup: CDR1 MNHNS, CDR2 SASEGT. CDR3 length: 13 amino acids. Trimming removed 9 bases from V and 3 bases from J; junction bases left unmatched: 4. DNA for the CDR3: TGTGCCAGTCGACAGGGGGGGACAGATACGCAGTATTTT. It specifies CASRQGGTDTQYF.

The rearrangement links TRBV18 to TRBJ1-3; D is uncertain. CDR1 KGHSH and CDR2 LQKENI come from the germline V gene. This CDR3 comprises 17 residues. The V end lost 2 bases, the J end lost 3 bases, and 17 bases lay between the germline ends. CDR3 sequence: CASSPFSGQLGGNTIYF. The CDR3 DNA reads TGTGCCAGCTCACCATTCTCTGGCCAGTTGGGTGGAAACACCATATATTTT.